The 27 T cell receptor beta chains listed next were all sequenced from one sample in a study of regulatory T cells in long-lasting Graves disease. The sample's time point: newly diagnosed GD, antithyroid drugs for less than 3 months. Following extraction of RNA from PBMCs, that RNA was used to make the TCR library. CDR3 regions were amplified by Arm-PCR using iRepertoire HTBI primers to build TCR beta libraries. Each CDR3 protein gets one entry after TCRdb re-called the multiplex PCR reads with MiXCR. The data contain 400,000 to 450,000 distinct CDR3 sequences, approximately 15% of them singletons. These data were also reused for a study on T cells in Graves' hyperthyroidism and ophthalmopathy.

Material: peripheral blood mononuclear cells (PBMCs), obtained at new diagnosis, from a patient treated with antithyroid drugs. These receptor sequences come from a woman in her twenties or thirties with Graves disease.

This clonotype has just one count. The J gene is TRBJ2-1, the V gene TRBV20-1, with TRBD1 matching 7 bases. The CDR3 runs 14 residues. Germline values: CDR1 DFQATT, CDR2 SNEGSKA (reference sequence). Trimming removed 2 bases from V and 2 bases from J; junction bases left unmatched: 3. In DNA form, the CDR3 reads TGCAGTGCTAGACAGGGGGTTACCTACAATGAGCAGTTCTTC. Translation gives CSARQGVTYNEQFF.

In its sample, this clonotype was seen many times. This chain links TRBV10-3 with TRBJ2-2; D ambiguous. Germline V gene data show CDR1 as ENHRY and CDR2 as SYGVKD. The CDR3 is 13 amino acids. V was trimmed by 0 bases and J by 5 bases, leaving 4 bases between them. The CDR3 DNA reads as TGTGCCATCAGTGAGTCAGGAACCGGGGAGCTGTTTTTT. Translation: CAISESGTGELFF.

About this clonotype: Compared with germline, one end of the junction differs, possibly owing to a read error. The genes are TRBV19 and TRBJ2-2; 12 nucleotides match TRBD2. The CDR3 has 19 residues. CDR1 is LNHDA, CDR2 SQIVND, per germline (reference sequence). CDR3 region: CASSHRPQTSGGNTGGLFF. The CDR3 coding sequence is TGTGCCAGTAGTCACCGTCCCCAGACTAGCGGGGGAAACACCGGGGGGCTGTTTTTT.

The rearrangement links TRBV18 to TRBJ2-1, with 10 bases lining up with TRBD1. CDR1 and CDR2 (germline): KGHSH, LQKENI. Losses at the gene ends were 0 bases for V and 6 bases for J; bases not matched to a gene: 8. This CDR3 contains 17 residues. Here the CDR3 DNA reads TGTGCCAGCTCACCACCGCGGGGACAGGGGCCCGGCAATGAGCAGTTCTTC. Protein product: CASSPPRGQGPGNEQFF. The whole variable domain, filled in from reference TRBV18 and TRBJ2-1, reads NAGVMQNPRHLVRRRGQEARLRCSPMKGHSHVYWYRQLPEEGLKFMVYLQKENIIDESGMPKERFSAEFPKEGPSILRIQQVVRGDSAAYFCASSPPRGQGPGNEQFFGPGTRLTVL.

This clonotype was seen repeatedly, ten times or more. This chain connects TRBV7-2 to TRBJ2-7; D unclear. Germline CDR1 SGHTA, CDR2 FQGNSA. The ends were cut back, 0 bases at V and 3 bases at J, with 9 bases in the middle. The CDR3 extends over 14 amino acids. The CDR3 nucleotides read TGTGCCAGCAGCTTAGCGGTACTCGACTACGAGCAGTACTTC. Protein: CASSLAVLDYEQYF.

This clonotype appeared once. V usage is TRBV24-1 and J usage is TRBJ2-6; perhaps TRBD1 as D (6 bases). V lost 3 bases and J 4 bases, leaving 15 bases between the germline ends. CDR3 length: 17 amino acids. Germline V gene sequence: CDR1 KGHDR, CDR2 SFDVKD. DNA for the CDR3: TGTGCCACCAGTGATACTCAGGGGCCGTCGGGGGCCAACGTCCTGACTTTC. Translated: CATSDTQGPSGANVLTF.

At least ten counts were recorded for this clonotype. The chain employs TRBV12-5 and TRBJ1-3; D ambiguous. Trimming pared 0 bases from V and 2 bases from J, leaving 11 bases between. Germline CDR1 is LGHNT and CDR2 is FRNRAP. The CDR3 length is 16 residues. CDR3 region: CASGLVVDTPGNTIYF. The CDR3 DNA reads TGTGCTAGTGGTTTGGTGGTCGATACTCCTGGAAACACCATATATTTT.

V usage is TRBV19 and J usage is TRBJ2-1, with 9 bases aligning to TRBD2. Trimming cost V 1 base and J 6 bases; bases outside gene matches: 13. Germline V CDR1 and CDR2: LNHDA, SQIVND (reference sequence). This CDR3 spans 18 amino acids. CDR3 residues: CASSIGRAGGFVVNEQFF. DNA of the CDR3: TGTGCCAGTAGTATAGGTCGAGCGGGAGGCTTCGTCGTCAATGAGCAGTTCTTC.

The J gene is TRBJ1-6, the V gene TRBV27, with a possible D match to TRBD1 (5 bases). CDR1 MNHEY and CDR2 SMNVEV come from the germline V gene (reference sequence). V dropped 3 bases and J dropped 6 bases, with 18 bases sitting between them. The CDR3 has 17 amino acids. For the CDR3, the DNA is TGTGCCAGCAGTTTCCTTACTTCACAGGAGGTTAATTCACCCCTCCACTTT. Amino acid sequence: CASSFLTSQEVNSPLHF.

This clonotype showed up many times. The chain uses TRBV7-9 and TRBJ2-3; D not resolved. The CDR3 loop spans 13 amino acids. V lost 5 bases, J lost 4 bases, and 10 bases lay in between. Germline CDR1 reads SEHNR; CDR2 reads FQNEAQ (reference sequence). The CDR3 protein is CASSHGNSDTQYF. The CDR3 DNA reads TGTGCCAGCAGCCATGGGAATTCAGATACGCAGTATTTT.

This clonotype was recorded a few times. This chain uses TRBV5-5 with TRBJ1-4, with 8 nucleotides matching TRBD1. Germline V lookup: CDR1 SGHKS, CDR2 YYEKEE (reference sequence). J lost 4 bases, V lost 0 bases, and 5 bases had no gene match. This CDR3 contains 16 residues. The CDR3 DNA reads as TGTGCCAGCAGCTTGGACAGGGGGTACCGTAATGAAAAACTGTTTTTT. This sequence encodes CASSLDRGYRNEKLFF.

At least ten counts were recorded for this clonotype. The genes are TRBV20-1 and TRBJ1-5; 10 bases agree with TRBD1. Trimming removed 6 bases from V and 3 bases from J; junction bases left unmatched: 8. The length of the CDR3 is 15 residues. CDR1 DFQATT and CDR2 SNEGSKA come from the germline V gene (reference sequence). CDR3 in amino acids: CSAPGQGRPNQPQHF. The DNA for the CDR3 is TGCAGTGCCCCGGGACAGGGGCGCCCCAATCAGCCCCAGCATTTT.

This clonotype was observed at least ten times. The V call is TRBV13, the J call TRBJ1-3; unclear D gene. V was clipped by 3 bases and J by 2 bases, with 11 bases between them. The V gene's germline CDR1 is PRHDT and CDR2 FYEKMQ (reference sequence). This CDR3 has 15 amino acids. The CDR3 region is CASSFGRTTGNTIYF. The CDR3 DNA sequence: TGTGCCAGCAGCTTTGGCCGCACCACTGGAAACACCATATATTTT.

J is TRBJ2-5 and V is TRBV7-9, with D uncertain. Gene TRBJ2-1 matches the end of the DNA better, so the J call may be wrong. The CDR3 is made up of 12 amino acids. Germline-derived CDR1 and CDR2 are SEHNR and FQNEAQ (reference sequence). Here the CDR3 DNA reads TGTGCCAGCAACCTAGGTGGGAATGAGCAGTTCTTC. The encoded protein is CASNLGGNEQFF.

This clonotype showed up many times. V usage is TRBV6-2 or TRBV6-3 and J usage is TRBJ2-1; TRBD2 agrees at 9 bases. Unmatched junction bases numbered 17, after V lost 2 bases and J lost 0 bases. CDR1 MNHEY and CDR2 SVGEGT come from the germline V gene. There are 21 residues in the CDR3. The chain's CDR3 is CASSYPSSREGLLGSYNEQFF. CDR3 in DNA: TGTGCCAGCAGTTACCCCTCCTCGCGGGAGGGCCTGTTGGGCTCCTACAATGAGCAGTTCTTC.

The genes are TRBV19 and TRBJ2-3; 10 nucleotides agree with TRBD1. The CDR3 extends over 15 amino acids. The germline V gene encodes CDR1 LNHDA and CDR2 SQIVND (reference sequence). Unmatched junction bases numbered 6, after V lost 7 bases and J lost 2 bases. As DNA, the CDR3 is TGTGCCAGTACCCGGGACAGGGGACACACAGATACGCAGTATTTT. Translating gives CASTRDRGHTDTQYF.

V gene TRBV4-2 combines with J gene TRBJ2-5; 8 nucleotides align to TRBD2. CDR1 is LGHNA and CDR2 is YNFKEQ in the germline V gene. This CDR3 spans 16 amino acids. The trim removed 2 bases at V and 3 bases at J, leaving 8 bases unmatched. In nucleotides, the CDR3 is TGTGCCAGCAGCCAATTATCCGGGACTAGAGAAGAGACCCAGTACTTC. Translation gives CASSQLSGTREETQYF.

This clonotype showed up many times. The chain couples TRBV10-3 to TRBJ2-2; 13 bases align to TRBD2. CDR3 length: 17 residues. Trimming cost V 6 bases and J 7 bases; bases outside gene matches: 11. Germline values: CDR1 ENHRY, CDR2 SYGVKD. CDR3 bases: TGTGCCATCAGCCCGACTAGCGGGAGGCCGTTCGGCGGGGAGCTGTTTTTT. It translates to CAISPTSGRPFGGELFF.

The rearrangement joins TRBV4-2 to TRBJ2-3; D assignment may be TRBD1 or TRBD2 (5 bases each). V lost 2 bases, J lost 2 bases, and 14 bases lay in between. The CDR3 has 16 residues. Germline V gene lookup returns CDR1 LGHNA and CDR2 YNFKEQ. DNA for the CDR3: TGTGCCAGCAGCCAAAGCGGCAGGGCTCCCACAGATACGCAGTATTTT. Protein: CASSQSGRAPTDTQYF.

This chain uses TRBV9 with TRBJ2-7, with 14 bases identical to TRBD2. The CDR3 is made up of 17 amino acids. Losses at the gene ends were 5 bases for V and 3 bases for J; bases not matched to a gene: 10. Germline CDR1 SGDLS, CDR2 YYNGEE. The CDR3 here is CASSGGAGTSGSYEQYF. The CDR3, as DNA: TGTGCCAGCAGTGGGGGGGCAGGGACTAGCGGGAGCTACGAGCAGTACTTC.

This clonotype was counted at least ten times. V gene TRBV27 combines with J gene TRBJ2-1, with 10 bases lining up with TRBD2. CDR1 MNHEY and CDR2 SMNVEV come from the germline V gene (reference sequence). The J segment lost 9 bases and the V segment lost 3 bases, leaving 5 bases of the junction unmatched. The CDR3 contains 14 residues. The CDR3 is CASSFLAGAGEQFF. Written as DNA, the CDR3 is TGTGCCAGCAGTTTCCTAGCGGGAGCGGGTGAGCAGTTCTTC.

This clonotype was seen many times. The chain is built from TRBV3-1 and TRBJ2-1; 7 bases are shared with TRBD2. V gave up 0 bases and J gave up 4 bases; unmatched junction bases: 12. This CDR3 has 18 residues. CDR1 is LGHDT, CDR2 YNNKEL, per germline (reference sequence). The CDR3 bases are TGTGCCAGCAGCCAAGAGTTTGGGCCGACTAGCCGATACAATGAGCAGTTCTTC. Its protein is CASSQEFGPTSRYNEQFF.

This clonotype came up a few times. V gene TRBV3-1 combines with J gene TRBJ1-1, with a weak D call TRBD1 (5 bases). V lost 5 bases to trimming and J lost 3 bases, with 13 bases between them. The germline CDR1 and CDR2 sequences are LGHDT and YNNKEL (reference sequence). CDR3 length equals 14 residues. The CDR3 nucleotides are TGTGCCAGCAGCTCCGGGGCAGGGCACACTGAAGCTTTCTTT. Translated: CASSSGAGHTEAFF.

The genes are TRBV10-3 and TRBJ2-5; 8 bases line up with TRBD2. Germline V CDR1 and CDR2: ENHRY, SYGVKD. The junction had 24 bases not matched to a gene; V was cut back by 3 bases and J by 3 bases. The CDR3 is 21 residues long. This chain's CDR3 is CAISDSPAGLVKHAPKETQYF. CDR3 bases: TGTGCCATCAGTGATTCCCCAGCGGGACTAGTGAAGCACGCACCTAAAGAGACCCAGTACTTC.

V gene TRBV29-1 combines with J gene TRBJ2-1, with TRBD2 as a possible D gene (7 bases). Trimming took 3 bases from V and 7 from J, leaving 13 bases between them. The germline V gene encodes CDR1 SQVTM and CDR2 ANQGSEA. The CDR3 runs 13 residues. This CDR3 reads CSVDLGGLNEQFF. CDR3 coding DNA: TGCAGCGTTGATCTCGGGGGGCTTAATGAGCAGTTCTTC.

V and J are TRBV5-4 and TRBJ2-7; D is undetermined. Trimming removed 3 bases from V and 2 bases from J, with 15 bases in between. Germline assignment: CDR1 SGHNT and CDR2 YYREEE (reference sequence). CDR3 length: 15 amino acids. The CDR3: CASSSEGSSAYEQYF. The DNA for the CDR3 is TGTGCCAGCAGCTCAGAAGGGTCCTCCGCCTACGAGCAGTACTTC. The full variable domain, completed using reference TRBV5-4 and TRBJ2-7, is ETGVTQSPTHLIKTRGQQVTLRCSSQSGHNTVSWYQQALGQGPQFIFQYYREEENGRGNFPPRFSGLQFPNYSSELNVNALELDDSALYLCASSSEGSSAYEQYFGPGTRLTVT.

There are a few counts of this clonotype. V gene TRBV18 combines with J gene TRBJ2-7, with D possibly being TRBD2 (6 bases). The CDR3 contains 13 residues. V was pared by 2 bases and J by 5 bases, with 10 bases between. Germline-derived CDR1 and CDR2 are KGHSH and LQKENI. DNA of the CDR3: TGTGCCAGCTCACCAGTGGGGGGTGACGAGCAGTACTTC. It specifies CASSPVGGDEQYF.